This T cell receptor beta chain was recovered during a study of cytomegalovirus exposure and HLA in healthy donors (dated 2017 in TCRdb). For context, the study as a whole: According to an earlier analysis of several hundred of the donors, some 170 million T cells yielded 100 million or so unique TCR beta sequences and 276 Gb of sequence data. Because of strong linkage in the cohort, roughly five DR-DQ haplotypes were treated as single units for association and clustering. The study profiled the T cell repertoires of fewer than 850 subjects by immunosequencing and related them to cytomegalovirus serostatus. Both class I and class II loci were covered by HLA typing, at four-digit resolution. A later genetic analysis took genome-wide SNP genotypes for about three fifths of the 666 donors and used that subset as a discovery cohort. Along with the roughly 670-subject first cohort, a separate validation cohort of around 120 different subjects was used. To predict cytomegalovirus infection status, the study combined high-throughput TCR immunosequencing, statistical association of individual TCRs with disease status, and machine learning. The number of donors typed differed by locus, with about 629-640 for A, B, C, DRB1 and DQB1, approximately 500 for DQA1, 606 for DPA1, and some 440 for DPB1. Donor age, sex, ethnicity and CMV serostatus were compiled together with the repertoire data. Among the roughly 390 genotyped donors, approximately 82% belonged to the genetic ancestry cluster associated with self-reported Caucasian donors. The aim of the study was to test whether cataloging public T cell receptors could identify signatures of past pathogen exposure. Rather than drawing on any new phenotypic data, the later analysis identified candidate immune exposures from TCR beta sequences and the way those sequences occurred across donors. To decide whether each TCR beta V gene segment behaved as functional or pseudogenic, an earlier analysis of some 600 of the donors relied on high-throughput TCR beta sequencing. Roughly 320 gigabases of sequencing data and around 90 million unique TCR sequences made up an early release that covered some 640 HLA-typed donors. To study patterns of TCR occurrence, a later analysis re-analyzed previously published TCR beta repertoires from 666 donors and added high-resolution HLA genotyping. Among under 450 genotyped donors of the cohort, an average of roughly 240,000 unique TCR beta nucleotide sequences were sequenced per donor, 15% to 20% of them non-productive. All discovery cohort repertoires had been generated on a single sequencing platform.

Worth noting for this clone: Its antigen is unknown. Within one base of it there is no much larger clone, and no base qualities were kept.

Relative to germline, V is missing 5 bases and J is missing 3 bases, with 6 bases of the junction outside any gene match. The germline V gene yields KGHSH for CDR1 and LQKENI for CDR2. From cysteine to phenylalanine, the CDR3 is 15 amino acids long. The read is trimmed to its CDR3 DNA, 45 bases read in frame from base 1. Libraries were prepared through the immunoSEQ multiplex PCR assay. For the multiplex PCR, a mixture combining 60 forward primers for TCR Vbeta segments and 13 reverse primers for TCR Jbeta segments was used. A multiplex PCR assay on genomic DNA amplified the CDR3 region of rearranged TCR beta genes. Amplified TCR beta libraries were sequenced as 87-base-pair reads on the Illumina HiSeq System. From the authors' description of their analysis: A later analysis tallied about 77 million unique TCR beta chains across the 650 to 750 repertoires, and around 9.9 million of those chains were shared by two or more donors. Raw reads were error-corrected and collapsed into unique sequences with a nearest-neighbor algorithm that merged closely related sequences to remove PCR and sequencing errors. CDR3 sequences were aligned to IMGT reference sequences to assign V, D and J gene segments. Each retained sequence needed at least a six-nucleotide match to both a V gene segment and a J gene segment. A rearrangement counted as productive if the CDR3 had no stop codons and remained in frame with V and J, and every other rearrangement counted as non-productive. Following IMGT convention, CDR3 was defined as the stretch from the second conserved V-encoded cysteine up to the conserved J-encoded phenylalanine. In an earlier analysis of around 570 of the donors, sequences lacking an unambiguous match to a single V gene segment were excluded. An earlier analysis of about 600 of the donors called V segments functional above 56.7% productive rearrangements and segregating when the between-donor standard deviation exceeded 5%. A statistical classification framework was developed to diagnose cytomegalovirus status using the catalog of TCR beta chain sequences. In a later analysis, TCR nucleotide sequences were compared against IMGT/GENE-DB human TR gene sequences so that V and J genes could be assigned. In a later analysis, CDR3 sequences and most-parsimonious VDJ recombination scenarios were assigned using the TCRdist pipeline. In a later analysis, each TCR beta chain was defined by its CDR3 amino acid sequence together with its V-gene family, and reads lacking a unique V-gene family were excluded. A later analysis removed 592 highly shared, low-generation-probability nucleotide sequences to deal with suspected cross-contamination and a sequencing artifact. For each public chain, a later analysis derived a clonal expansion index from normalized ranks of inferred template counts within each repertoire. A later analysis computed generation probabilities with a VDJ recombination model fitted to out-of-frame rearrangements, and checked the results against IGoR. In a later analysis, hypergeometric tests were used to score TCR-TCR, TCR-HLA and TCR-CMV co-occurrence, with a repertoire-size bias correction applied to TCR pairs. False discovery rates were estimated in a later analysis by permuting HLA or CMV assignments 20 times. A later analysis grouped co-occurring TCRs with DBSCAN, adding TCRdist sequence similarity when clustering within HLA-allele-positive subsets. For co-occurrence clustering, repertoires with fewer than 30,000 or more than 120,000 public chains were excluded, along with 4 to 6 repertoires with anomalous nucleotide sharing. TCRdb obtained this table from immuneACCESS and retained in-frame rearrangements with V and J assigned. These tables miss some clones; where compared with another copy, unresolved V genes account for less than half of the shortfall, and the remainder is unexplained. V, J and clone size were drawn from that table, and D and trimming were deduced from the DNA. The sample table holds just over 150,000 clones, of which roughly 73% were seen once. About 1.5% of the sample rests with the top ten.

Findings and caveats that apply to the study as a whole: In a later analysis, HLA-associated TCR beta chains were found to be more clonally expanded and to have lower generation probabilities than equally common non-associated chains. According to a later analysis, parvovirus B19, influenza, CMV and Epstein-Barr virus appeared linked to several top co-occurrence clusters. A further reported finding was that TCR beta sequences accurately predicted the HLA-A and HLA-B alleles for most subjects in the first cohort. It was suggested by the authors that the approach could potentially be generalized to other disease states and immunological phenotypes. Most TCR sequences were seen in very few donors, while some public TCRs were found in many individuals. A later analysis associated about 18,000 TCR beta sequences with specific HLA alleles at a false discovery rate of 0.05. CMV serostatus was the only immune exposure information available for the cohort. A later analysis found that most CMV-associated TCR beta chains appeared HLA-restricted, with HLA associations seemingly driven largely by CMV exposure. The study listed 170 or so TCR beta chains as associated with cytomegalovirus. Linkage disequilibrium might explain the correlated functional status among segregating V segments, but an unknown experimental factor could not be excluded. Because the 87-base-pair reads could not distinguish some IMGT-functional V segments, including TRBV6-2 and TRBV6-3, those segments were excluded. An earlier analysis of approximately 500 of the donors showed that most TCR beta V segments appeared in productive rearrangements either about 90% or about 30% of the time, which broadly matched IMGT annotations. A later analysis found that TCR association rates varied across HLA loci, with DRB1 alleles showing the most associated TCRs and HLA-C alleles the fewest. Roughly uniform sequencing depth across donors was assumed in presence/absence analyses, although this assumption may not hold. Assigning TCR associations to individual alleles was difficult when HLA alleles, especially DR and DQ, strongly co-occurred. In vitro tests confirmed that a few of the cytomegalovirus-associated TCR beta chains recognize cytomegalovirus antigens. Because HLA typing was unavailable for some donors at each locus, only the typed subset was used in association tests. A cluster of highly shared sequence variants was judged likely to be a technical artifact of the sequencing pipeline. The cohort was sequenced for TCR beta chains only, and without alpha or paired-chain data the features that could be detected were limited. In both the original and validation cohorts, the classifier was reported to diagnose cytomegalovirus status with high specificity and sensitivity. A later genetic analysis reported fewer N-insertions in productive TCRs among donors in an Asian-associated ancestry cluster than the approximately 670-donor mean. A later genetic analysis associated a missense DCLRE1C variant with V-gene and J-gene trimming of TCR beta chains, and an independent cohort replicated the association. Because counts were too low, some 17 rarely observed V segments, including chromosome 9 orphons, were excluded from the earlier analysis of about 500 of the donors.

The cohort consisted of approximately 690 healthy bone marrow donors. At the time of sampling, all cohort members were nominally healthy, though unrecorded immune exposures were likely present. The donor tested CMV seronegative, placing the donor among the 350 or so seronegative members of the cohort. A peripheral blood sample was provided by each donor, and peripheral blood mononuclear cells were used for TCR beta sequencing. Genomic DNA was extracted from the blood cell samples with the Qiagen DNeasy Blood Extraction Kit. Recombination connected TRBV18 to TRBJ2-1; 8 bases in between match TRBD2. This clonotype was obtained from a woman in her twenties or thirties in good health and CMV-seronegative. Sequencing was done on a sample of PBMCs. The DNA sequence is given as TGTGCCAGCTCAGTAAGCGGGGGTTTCTACAATGAGCAGTTCTTC. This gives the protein CASSVSGGFYNEQFF.